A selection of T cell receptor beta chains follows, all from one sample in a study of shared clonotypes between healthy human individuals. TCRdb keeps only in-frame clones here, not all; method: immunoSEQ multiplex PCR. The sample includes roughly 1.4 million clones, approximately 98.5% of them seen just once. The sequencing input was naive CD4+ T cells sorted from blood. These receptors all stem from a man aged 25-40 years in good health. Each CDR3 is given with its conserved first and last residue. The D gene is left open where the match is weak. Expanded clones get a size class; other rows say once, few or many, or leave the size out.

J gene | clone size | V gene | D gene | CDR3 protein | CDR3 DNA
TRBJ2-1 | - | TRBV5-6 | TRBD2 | CASSQTSVSHEQFF | TGTGCCAGCAGCCAGACTAGCGTATCCCATGAGCAGTTCTTC
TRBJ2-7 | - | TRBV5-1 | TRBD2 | CASSLAGRASSYEQYF | TGCGCCAGCAGCTTGGCAGGGAGGGCATCCTCCTACGAGCAGTACTTC
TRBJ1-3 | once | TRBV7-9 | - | CASSFLVGGATGNTIYF | TGTGCCAGCAGCTTTTTGGTTGGAGGGGCTACTGGAAACACCATATATTTT
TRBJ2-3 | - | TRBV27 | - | CASSLEPVVTDTQYF | TGTGCCAGCAGTTTAGAACCAGTCGTCACAGATACGCAGTATTTT
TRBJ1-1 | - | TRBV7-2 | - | CASSSQQNTEAFF | TGTGCCAGCAGCTCACAACAGAACACTGAAGCTTTCTTT
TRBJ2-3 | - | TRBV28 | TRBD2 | CASSLLASGSSADTQYF | TGTGCCAGCAGTTTATTGGCTAGCGGGAGTTCAGCAGATACGCAGTATTTT
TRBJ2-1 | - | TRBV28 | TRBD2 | CASSTPGTISFNEQFF | TGTGCCAGCAGCACCCCCGGGACTATCTCCTTCAATGAGCAGTTCTTC
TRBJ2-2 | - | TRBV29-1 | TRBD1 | CSVQGAWNTGELFF | TGCAGCGTGCAGGGGGCATGGAACACCGGGGAGCTGTTTTTT
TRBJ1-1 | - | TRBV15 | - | CATSAQTPNTEAFF | TGTGCCACCAGTGCCCAAACTCCGAACACTGAAGCTTTCTTT
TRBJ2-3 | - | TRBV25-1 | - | CASRLGVTDTQYF | TGTGCCAGCAGGTTAGGGGTTACAGATACGCAGTATTTT
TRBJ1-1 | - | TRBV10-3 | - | CAIRQGEANTEAFF | TGTGCCATCAGACAGGGCGAGGCGAACACTGAAGCTTTCTTT
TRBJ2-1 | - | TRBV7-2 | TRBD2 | CASSTRTSGENNEQFF | TGTGCCAGCAGTACCCGGACTAGCGGGGAGAACAATGAGCAGTTCTTC
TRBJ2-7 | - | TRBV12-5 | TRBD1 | CASGQDRVGFHEQYF | TGTGCTAGTGGTCAGGACAGGGTAGGCTTTCACGAGCAGTACTTC
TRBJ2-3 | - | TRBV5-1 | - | CASSSGRSGTQYF | TGCGCCAGCAGCTCGGGGAGATCGGGGACGCAGTATTTT
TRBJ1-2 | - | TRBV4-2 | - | CASSQDQGYGYTF | TGTGCCAGCAGCCAAGATCAAGGGTATGGCTACACCTTC
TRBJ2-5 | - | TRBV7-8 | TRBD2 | CASINHGLAGGRETQYF | TGTGCCAGCATCAACCATGGACTAGCGGGAGGGCGAGAGACCCAGTACTTC
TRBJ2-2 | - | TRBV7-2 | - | CASSPVNRNTGELFF | TGTGCCAGCAGCCCAGTTAACAGGAACACCGGGGAGCTGTTTTTT
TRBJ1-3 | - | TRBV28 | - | CASSLWGSVPGNTIYF | TGTGCCAGCAGTTTATGGGGGTCCGTGCCTGGAAACACCATATATTTT
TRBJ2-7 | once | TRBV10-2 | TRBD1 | CASTPWTGIYEQYF | TGCGCCAGCACCCCTTGGACAGGGATCTACGAGCAGTACTTC
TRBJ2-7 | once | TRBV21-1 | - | CASRGRIYEQYF | TGTGCCAGCCGGGGGCGGATCTACGAGCAGTACTTC
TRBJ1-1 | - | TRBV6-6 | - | CASSFSVENTEAFF | TGTGCCAGCAGTTTTTCCGTGGAGAACACTGAAGCTTTCTTT
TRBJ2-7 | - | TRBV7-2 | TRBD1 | CASSFPGTGTYEQYF | TGTGCCAGCAGCTTCCCTGGGACAGGGACCTACGAGCAGTACTTC
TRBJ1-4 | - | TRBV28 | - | CASSTPGPGEKLFF | TGTGCCAGCAGTACACCGGGACCCGGTGAAAAACTGTTTTTT
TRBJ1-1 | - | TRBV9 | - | CASSPRAGRTEAFF | TGTGCCAGCAGCCCTCGAGCAGGGAGGACTGAAGCTTTCTTT
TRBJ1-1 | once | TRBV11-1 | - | CASSLRGENTEAFF | TGTGCCAGCAGCTTGCGAGGGGAGAACACTGAAGCTTTCTTT
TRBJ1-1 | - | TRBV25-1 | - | CASQYGEWTEAFF | TGTGCCAGCCAATACGGAGAATGGACTGAAGCTTTCTTT
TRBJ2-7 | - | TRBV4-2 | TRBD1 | CASSQDRGTYEQYF | TGTGCCAGCAGCCAAGACAGGGGGACCTACGAGCAGTACTTC
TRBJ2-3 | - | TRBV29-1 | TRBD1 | CSVGRQGRGTDTQYF | TGCAGCGTAGGCCGACAGGGTCGAGGCACAGATACGCAGTATTTT
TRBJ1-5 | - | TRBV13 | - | CASSLSGKRNQPQHF | TGTGCCAGCAGCTTATCAGGGAAGCGCAATCAGCCCCAGCATTTT
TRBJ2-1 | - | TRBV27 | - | CASSSTLWGTPLREQFF | TGTGCCAGCAGTTCTACGTTATGGGGGACCCCCCTGAGGGAGCAGTTCTTC
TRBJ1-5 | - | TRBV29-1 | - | CSVIEREDQPQHF | TGCAGCGTTATAGAGAGGGAAGATCAGCCCCAGCATTTT
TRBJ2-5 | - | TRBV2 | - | CASQIEYQETQYF | TGTGCCAGCCAGATAGAGTACCAAGAGACCCAGTACTTC
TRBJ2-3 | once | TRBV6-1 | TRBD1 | CASSEAGTGTTDTQYF | TGTGCCAGCAGTGAAGCGGGGACAGGGACAACAGATACGCAGTATTTT
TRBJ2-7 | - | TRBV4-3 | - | CASSRSLNGEQYF | TGCGCCAGCAGTCGCTCCTTGAATGGCGAGCAGTACTTC
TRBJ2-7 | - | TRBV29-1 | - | CSVDTNGYEQYF | TGCAGCGTTGATACCAACGGCTACGAGCAGTACTTC
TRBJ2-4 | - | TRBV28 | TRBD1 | CASRRQGTGSLAKNIQYF | TGTGCCAGCAGACGACAGGGGACGGGAAGTTTAGCCAAAAACATTCAGTACTTC
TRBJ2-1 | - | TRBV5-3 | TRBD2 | CARSLSGTSESYNEQFF | TGTGCCAGAAGCTTGTCAGGGACTAGCGAGTCCTACAATGAGCAGTTCTTC
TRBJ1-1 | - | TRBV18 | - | CASSTYRDTEAFF | TGTGCCAGCTCTACATACAGGGACACTGAAGCTTTCTTT
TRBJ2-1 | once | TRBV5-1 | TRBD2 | CASSLGLDGRLMEQFF | TGCGCCAGCAGCCTGGGACTAGATGGTCGGCTAATGGAGCAGTTCTTC
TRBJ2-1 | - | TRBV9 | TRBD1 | CASSVEGTGSDEQFF | TGTGCCAGCAGCGTAGAAGGGACAGGGAGCGATGAGCAGTTCTTC
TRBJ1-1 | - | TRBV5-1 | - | CASRLTVTGNTEAFF | TGCGCCAGCAGACTGACCGTAACAGGGAACACTGAAGCTTTCTTT
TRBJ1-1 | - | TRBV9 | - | CASSLAPDLGASEAFF | TGTGCCAGCAGCCTTGCCCCGGACCTCGGGGCTTCTGAAGCTTTCTTT
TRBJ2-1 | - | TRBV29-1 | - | CSVFAKFGNEQFF | TGCAGCGTTTTTGCAAAGTTCGGCAATGAGCAGTTCTTC
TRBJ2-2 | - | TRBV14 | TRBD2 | CASSQDLAGVSGELFF | TGTGCCAGCAGCCAAGATCTAGCGGGAGTCTCCGGGGAGCTGTTTTTT
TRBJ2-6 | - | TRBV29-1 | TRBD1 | CSVEDAGTGGSGSGANVLTF | TGCAGCGTTGAAGATGCCGGGACAGGGGGCTCTGGTTCTGGGGCCAACGTCCTGACTTTC
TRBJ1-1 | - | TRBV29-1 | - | CSVRGPNTEAFF | TGCAGCGTCAGGGGCCCGAACACTGAAGCTTTCTTT